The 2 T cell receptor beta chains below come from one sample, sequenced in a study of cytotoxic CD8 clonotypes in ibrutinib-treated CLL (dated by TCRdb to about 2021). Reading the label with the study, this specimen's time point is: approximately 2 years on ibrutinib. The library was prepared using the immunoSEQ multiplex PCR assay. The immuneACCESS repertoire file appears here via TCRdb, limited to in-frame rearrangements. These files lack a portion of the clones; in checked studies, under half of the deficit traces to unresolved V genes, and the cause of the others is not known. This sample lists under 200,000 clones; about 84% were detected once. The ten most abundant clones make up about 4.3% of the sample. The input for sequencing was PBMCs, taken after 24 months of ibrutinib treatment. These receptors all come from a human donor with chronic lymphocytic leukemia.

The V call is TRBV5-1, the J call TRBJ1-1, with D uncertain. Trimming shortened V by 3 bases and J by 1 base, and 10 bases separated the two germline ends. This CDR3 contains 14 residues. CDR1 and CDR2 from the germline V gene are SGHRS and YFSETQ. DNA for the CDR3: TGCGCCAGCAGCTACCTAGAAGGGAACACTGAAGCTTTCTTT. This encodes CASSYLEGNTEAFF. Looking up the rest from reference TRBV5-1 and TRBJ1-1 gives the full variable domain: KAGVTQTPRYLIKTRGQQVTLSCSPISGHRSVSWYQQTPGQGLQFLFEYFSETQRNKGNFPGRFSGRQFSNSRSEMNVSTLELGDSALYLCASSYLEGNTEAFFGQGTRLTVV.

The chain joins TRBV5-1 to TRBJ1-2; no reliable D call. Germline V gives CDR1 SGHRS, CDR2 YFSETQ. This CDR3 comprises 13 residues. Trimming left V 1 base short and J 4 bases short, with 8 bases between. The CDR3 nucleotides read TGCGCCAGCAGCTTGCGAGAGCCCTATGGCTACACCTTC. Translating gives CASSLREPYGYTF.